This note documents a single TCR beta chain sequence. This specimen comes from a study of blood T cells in healthy people across ages. Together with a sample-barcoded 5' primer, a J-beta primer mix was included in a second PCR lasting roughly 6 to 12 cycles. A template-switch adaptor with 12 random nucleotides tagged each cDNA molecule. Each single sample gave us at least 3 million CDR3-containing paired-end reads. TCRdb reprocessed the 5' RACE reads via MiXCR and lists one record per CDR3 protein. This table has about 1 million distinct CDR3 sequences, under 55% appearing once. The CDR3 runs 17 residues. Looked up from germline, CDR1 is MNHNS and CDR2 is SASEGT. The V gene end was trimmed by 5 bases and the J gene end by 4 bases; junction bases not matched to a gene: 13. No fewer than 7 million PBMCs went into each sample. With each sample, at least 5 micrograms of total RNA were extracted.

The specimen sequenced was blood. This sequence joins TRBV6-1 and TRBJ2-3, with 9 bases identical to TRBD2. The TCR was taken from a woman aged 60-75 years in good health. The CDR3 reads CASSLAGFGFNSDTQYF. The DNA of the CDR3 is TGTGCCAGCAGTCTAGCGGGATTTGGTTTTAATTCAGATACGCAGTATTTT.